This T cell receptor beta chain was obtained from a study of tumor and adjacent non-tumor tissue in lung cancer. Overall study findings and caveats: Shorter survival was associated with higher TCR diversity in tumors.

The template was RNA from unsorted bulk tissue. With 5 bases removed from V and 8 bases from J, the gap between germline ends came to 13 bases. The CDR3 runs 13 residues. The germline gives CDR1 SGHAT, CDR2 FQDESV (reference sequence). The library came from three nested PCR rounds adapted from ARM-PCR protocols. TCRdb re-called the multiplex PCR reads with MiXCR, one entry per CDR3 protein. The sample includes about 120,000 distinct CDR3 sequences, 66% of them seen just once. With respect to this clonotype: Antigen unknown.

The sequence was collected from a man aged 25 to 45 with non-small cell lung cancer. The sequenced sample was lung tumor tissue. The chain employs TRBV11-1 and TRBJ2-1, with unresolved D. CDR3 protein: CASSVLGYDEQFF. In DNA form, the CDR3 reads TGTGCCAGCAGCGTATTGGGTTACGATGAGCAGTTCTTC.